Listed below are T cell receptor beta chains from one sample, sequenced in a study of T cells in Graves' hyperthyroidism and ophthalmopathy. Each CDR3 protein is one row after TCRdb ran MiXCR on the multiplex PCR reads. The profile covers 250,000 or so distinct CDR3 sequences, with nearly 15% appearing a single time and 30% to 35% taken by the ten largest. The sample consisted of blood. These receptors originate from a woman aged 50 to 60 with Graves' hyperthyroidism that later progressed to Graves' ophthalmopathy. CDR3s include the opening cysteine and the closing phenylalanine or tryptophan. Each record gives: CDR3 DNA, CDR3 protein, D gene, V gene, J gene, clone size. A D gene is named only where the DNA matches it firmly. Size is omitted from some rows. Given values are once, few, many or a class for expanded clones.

cdr3_nt: TGTGCCAGCAGCTTAGCGGACAGTTCCTACGAGCAGTACTTC
cdr3_aa: CASSLADSSYEQYF
d_call: .
v_call: TRBV7-8
j_call: TRBJ2-7
clone_size: many

cdr3_nt: TGCAGCGTCGCCCGGGACTACGACTACGAGCAGTACTTC
cdr3_aa: CSVARDYDYEQYF
d_call: TRBD2
v_call: TRBV29-1
j_call: TRBJ2-7
clone_size: many

cdr3_nt: TGTGCCAGCAGCCCTAGGCAGGGGGCGTATTCACCCCTCCACTTT
cdr3_aa: CASSPRQGAYSPLHF
d_call: TRBD1
v_call: TRBV7-2
j_call: TRBJ1-6
clone_size: many

cdr3_nt: TGTGCCAGCAGTTACGGGCAGGGTATGACCCAGTACTTC
cdr3_aa: CASSYGQGMTQYF
d_call: .
v_call: TRBV6-5
j_call: TRBJ2-5
clone_size: few

cdr3_nt: TGTGCCAGCAGCTCGTGGATGAGCGCTGAAGCTTTCTTT
cdr3_aa: CASSSWMSAEAFF
d_call: .
v_call: TRBV11-3
j_call: TRBJ1-1
clone_size: many

cdr3_nt: TGTGCCAGCAGTCAGACAGCGTATGTCTACGAGCAGTACTTC
cdr3_aa: CASSQTAYVYEQYF
d_call: .
v_call: TRBV12-3/TRBV12-4
j_call: TRBJ2-7
clone_size: many

cdr3_nt: TGTGCCAGCTGGCGGGACTCGGGCACAGATACGCAGTATTTT
cdr3_aa: CASWRDSGTDTQYF
d_call: .
v_call: TRBV28
j_call: TRBJ2-3
clone_size: many

cdr3_nt: TGTGCCAGCAGTTTGACGACCATTCTCACCGGGGAGCTGTTTTTT
cdr3_aa: CASSLTTILTGELFF
d_call: .
v_call: TRBV28
j_call: TRBJ2-2
clone_size: many

cdr3_nt: TGTGCCAGCAGCTCCAGGGACAGTAGCACAGATACGCAGTATTTT
cdr3_aa: CASSSRDSSTDTQYF
d_call: TRBD1
v_call: TRBV11-2
j_call: TRBJ2-3
clone_size: .

cdr3_nt: TGTGCCAGCAGCTCTCGGAGCACTGGGGAGCTGTTTTTT
cdr3_aa: CASSSRSTGELFF
d_call: .
v_call: TRBV7-8
j_call: TRBJ2-2
clone_size: few

cdr3_nt: TGTGCCAGCAGTTTGTACAGGGGGTCAGGGATAACTGAAGCTTTCTTT
cdr3_aa: CASSLYRGSGITEAFF
d_call: TRBD1
v_call: TRBV27
j_call: TRBJ1-1
clone_size: many

cdr3_nt: TGTGCCAGCAGTTTAACGGACATCTATGGCTACACCTTC
cdr3_aa: CASSLTDIYGYTF
d_call: .
v_call: TRBV12-3/TRBV12-4
j_call: TRBJ1-2
clone_size: many

cdr3_nt: TGTGCCAGCAGTTACTCAACCAAAGGGAACAATGAGCAGTTCTTC
cdr3_aa: CASSYSTKGNNEQFF
d_call: .
v_call: TRBV6-2/TRBV6-3
j_call: TRBJ2-1
clone_size: many

cdr3_nt: TGTGCCAGCAGCTTATATAGGGAATTCAGTGGCTACACCTTC
cdr3_aa: CASSLYREFSGYTF
d_call: .
v_call: TRBV7-2
j_call: TRBJ1-2
clone_size: few

cdr3_nt: TGTGCCAGCAGTGAACAGGGGTGGGACACTGAAGCTTTCTTT
cdr3_aa: CASSEQGWDTEAFF
d_call: .
v_call: TRBV2
j_call: TRBJ1-1
clone_size: many

cdr3_nt: TGTGCCTGGAGTCCCAGACTAGCGGGAGACCAGTACTTC
cdr3_aa: CAWSPRLAGDQYF
d_call: TRBD2
v_call: TRBV30
j_call: TRBJ2-5
clone_size: many

cdr3_nt: TGTGCCAGCAGCGACGGACTTAATAGGGGTCAGCCCCAGCATTTT
cdr3_aa: CASSDGLNRGQPQHF
d_call: .
v_call: TRBV5-5
j_call: TRBJ1-5
clone_size: many

cdr3_nt: TGTGCCAGCAGTCAAACGACAGGCGGTAATCAGCCCCAGCATTTT
cdr3_aa: CASSQTTGGNQPQHF
d_call: .
v_call: TRBV6-2/TRBV6-3
j_call: TRBJ1-5
clone_size: many

cdr3_nt: TGCGCCAGCAGCCGAACAGGGAAAGGAGCTTTCTTT
cdr3_aa: CASSRTGKGAFF
d_call: .
v_call: TRBV4-1
j_call: TRBJ1-1
clone_size: many

cdr3_nt: TGTGCCAGCAGTGAGGGACAGGGGGCAGTATTTACCGGGGAGCTGTTTTTT
cdr3_aa: CASSEGQGAVFTGELFF
d_call: TRBD1
v_call: TRBV2
j_call: TRBJ2-2
clone_size: many

cdr3_nt: TGTGCCAGCAGCCCACAAACGGGACAGCTTTATAACACTGAAGCTTTCTTT
cdr3_aa: CASSPQTGQLYNTEAFF
d_call: TRBD1
v_call: TRBV7-2
j_call: TRBJ1-1
clone_size: .